This T cell receptor beta chain was recovered during a study of vaccination effects on CD4 cells after COVID-19. Whole-study context: After expansion with viral peptide pools in the ViraFEST assay, antigen-specific CD4+ T cells were sequenced. The median interval between the second dose and post-vaccine sampling was 72 days.

Once cultured for 10 days, the cells underwent separation to obtain CD4+ T cells. Confirmation by PCR established that the person had SARS-CoV-2 infection between March and December 2020. Two-dose vaccination with either BNT162b2 or mRNA-1273 was given to the participants. Germline lookup yields CDR1 SGHRS and CDR2 YFSETQ. This CDR3 spans 16 amino acids. Deletions cut 1 base from V and 2 bases from J, with 13 bases between. Here immunoSEQ multiplex PCR was the method, and the copy in TCRdb shows in-frame clones only, minus some. The data hold 40,000 to 55,000 clones, with around 76% observed a single time. Of note for this clone: Its antigen is not known.

The clonotype comes from a human donor who had a prior SARS-CoV-2 infection. This sample comprised CD4+ T cells from PBMCs cultured without peptide, obtained after COVID-19 vaccination. The rearrangement joins TRBV5-1 to TRBJ2-1, with a tentative D call TRBD2 (6 bases). The CDR3 reads CASSLSAGSTYNEQFF. The DNA of the CDR3 is TGCGCCAGCAGCTTGTCGGCGGGGTCCACCTACAATGAGCAGTTCTTC. The complete variable domain, with remaining parts taken from reference TRBV5-1 and TRBJ2-1, reads KAGVTQTPRYLIKTRGQQVTLSCSPISGHRSVSWYQQTPGQGLQFLFEYFSETQRNKGNFPGRFSGRQFSNSRSEMNVSTLELGDSALYLCASSLSAGSTYNEQFFGPGTRLTVL.